This T cell receptor (beta chain) derives from a study of Graves' ophthalmopathy and Graves' hyperthyroidism. Scientists amplified the TCR beta CDR3 regions from RNA transcripts. An opening RT-PCR round employed HTBI primers and preceded a second-round multiplex PCR. TCRdb reprocessed the multiplex PCR reads with MiXCR, giving one entry per CDR3 protein. The sample includes around 600,000 distinct CDR3 sequences, 35% to 50% of them seen just once. Between the trimmed V and J ends, which lost 5 bases and 4 bases, there was a span of 9 bases. This CDR3 has 13 residues. Looked up from germline, CDR1 is SGHTA and CDR2 is FQGNSA. This clonotype showed up many times.

This receptor was taken from an adult man with Graves' ophthalmopathy. The sequenced sample was peripheral blood. The V and J genes are TRBV7-2 and TRBJ1-3; D unresolved. This CDR3 is CASSLGEGNTIYF. In DNA, the CDR3 is TGTGCCAGCAGCCTTGGAGAGGGAAACACCATATATTTT.